One sample yielded the 23 T cell receptor beta chains listed below, sequenced in a study of blood T cell repertoires in COVID-19. Data came from immunoSEQ multiplex PCR; TCRdb stores just in-frame clones and leaves some out. The sample includes 95,000 to 150,000 clones, roughly 89% of them seen just once. Sequencing was carried out using peripheral blood. Every receptor here comes from a man aged 40-49 years with acute or convalescent COVID-19.

This chain connects TRBV27 to TRBJ1-4; possible D gene TRBD1, 6 bases. Germline loops: CDR1 MNHEY, CDR2 SMNVEV (reference sequence). The ends were cut back, 3 bases at V and 0 bases at J, with 14 bases in the middle. The length of the CDR3 is 17 residues. The DNA for the CDR3 is TGTGCCAGCAGTTTCAGGGGTCCCCTTGCAACTAATGAAAAACTGTTTTTT. As protein: CASSFRGPLATNEKLFF.

This chain uses TRBV2 with TRBJ2-7, with TRBD2 matching over 13 bases. The CDR3 totals 13 residues. Germline-derived CDR1 and CDR2 are SNHLY and FYNNEI. J was trimmed by 4 bases and V by 9 bases; bases with no gene match: 3. CDR3 sequence (DNA): TGTGCCAGTACTAGCGGGGGGGCTTACGAGCAGTACTTC. Translated: CASTSGGAYEQYF.

Details on this clone: This sample includes further DNA sequences coding for the same CDR3. The chain carries TRBV30 and TRBJ1-2, with 9 bases aligning to TRBD1. Germline V lookup: CDR1 GTSNPN, CDR2 SVGIG (reference sequence). The junction had 2 bases not matched to a gene; V was cut back by 4 bases and J by 5 bases. The CDR3 has 12 amino acids. The CDR3 nucleotides are TGTGCCTGGATAGGGACAGGGTATGGCTACACCTTC. It codes for CAWIGTGYGYTF.

This chain links TRBV9 with TRBJ2-5; D is uncertain. This CDR3 contains 16 residues. Between the trimmed V and J ends, which lost 0 bases and 3 bases, there was a span of 15 bases. CDR1 is SGDLS and CDR2 is YYNGEE in the germline V gene. The CDR3 reads CASSVGAADWKETQYF. CDR3 in DNA: TGTGCCAGCAGCGTAGGTGCGGCGGATTGGAAAGAGACCCAGTACTTC.

The V and J genes are TRBV12-5 and TRBJ1-1, with D possibly being TRBD1 (6 bases). The CDR3 length is 16 residues. The V and J ends lost 0 bases and 1 base respectively, with 12 bases between them. CDR1 is LGHNT and CDR2 is FRNRAP in the germline V gene. The CDR3 is CASGLVGAGGNTEAFF. CDR3 sequence (DNA): TGTGCTAGTGGTTTGGTGGGGGCGGGAGGGAACACTGAAGCTTTCTTT.

In nucleotides, the CDR3 is TGTGCCAGCAGCTTGGGCTTCAATCAGCCCCAGCATTTT. This codes for CASSLGFNQPQHF. The chain is built from TRBV7-2 and TRBJ1-5; unclear D gene. CDR1 and CDR2 from the germline V gene are SGHTA and FQGNSA. There are 13 residues in the CDR3. V dropped 3 bases and J dropped 3 bases, with 6 bases sitting between them.

This clone is judged medium-sized. The gene calls are TRBV20-1 and TRBJ2-5, with D maybe TRBD1 (6 bases). From germline, CDR1 is DFQATT and CDR2 SNEGSKA (reference sequence). The CDR3 has 11 amino acids. The germline V and J ends were trimmed by 6 bases and 4 bases, with 9 bases remaining between them. As DNA, the CDR3 is TGCAGTGCGACGACAGGAGAGACCCAGTACTTC. Amino acids: CSATTGETQYF.

The gene calls are TRBV7-2 and TRBJ1-1; D possibly corresponds to TRBD1 (6 bases). The CDR3 loop spans 14 amino acids. The V and J ends lost 1 base and 5 bases respectively, with 11 bases between them. Germline CDR1 and CDR2: SGHTA and FQGNSA. Here the CDR3 DNA reads TGTGCCAGCAGCTTAGACAGGGCTGGAACTGAAGCTTTCTTT. This encodes CASSLDRAGTEAFF. Based on the CDR3 plus reference TRBV7-2 and TRBJ1-1, the full variable domain is GAGVSQSPSNKVTEKGKDVELRCDPISGHTALYWYRQSLGQGLEFLIYFQGNSAPDKSGLPSDRFSAERTGGSVSTLTIQRTQQEDSAVYLCASSLDRAGTEAFFGQGTRLTVV.

The rearrangement joins TRBV9 to TRBJ1-2; TRBD1 aligns across 7 bases. Unmatched junction bases numbered 3, after V lost 5 bases and J lost 2 bases. Germline V gives CDR1 SGDLS, CDR2 YYNGEE. The CDR3 loop spans 13 amino acids. The CDR3 here is CASRGGQNYGYTF. The CDR3 DNA sequence: TGTGCCAGCAGAGGGGGACAGAACTATGGCTACACCTTC.

CDR3: CASSLGQVEEQYF. CDR3 nucleotide sequence: TGCGCCAGCAGCTTGGGACAGGTTGAGGAGCAGTACTTC. The rearrangement joins TRBV5-1 to TRBJ2-7; D is perhaps TRBD1 (6 bases). V was shortened by 0 bases and J by 7 bases, with 11 bases between the two germline ends. The CDR3 has 13 amino acids. Per germline, CDR1 SGHRS and CDR2 YFSETQ. Full variable domain (missing parts from reference TRBV5-1 and TRBJ2-7): KAGVTQTPRYLIKTRGQQVTLSCSPISGHRSVSWYQQTPGQGLQFLFEYFSETQRNKGNFPGRFSGRQFSNSRSEMNVSTLELGDSALYLCASSLGQVEEQYFGPGTRLTVT.

The gene calls are TRBV10-3 and TRBJ1-1, with no clear D. The CDR3 sequence is 13 residues long. Germline lookup yields CDR1 ENHRY and CDR2 SYGVKD. Trimming removed 7 bases from V and 4 bases from J, with 13 bases in between. This chain's CDR3 is CAITKEEGTEAFF. CDR3 nucleotides: TGTGCCATCACTAAGGAGGAGGGCACTGAAGCTTTCTTT.

The chain carries TRBV19 and TRBJ2-5, with TRBD2 identical over 10 bases. Germline-derived CDR1 and CDR2 are LNHDA and SQIVND (reference sequence). V lost 7 bases and J lost 5; bases outside the gene matches: 7. This CDR3 has 14 amino acids. CDR3 in DNA: TGTGCCAGTAAAGAAGAAGCGGGGGGGGAGACCCAGTACTTC. This sequence encodes CASKEEAGGETQYF. Using reference TRBV19 and TRBJ2-5 for the parts outside the CDR3, the full variable domain is DGGITQSPKYLFRKEGQNVTLSCEQNLNHDAMYWYRQDPGQGLRLIYYSQIVNDFQKGDIAEGYSVSREKKESFPLTVTSAQKNPTAFYLCASKEEAGGETQYFGPGTRLLVL.

The V and J genes are TRBV18 and TRBJ2-7; TRBD1 matches 9 bases. In germline, CDR1 is KGHSH, CDR2 LQKENI. The CDR3 is 14 amino acids. After removal of 5 bases from V and 2 bases from J, the junction contained 4 bases not matched to a gene. The CDR3, as DNA: TGTGCCAGCTCAGGGGACAGGGTTACCTACGAGCAGTACTTC. It codes for CASSGDRVTYEQYF.

The chain links TRBV29-1 to TRBJ2-7; TRBD2 is a possible D gene (6 bases). Trimming cost V 2 bases and J 2 bases, with 19 bases left between them. Germline V CDR1 and CDR2: SQVTM, ANQGSEA. This CDR3 is 16 amino acids long. The CDR3 region is CSVELDRAGPAYEQYF. The CDR3 DNA sequence: TGCAGCGTTGAACTAGATCGAGCGGGCCCCGCCTACGAGCAGTACTTC.

The V and J genes are TRBV19 and TRBJ2-1; no firm D call. With 3 bases removed from V and 0 bases from J, the gap between germline ends came to 18 bases. This CDR3 has 18 amino acids. Germline lookup yields CDR1 LNHDA and CDR2 SQIVND (reference sequence). CDR3 nucleotide sequence: TGTGCCAGTAGTATTGGTGACTCGGATTTTAGCTCCTACAATGAGCAGTTCTTC. This codes for CASSIGDSDFSSYNEQFF.

V and J are TRBV23-1 and TRBJ1-2; D might be TRBD1 (5 bases). TRBV23-1 is treated as an ORF (open reading frame) with a function not yet certain. Trimming left V 2 bases short and J 7 bases short, with 23 bases between. This CDR3 is built from 17 residues. The CDR3 region has the DNA TGCGCCAGCAGTCAACCAGGGACGGGCGGAGAGGAGGGTGGCTACACCTTC. Amino acids: CASSQPGTGGEEGGYTF.

This clone ranks as medium-sized. The chain links TRBV27 to TRBJ2-5; the D gene is possibly TRBD1 (5 bases). The CDR3 is 14 amino acids. The germline V and J ends were trimmed by 6 bases and 4 bases, with 15 bases remaining between them. Germline loops: CDR1 MNHEY, CDR2 SMNVEV (reference sequence). The CDR3 here is CASRSAGMGETQYF. The DNA of the CDR3 is TGTGCCAGCAGATCCGCAGGGATGGGAGAGACCCAGTACTTC.

The chain has TRBV9 and TRBJ1-5; 7 bases map to TRBD1. Germline-derived CDR1 and CDR2 are SGDLS and YYNGEE. The CDR3 sequence is 15 residues long. V lost 5 bases to trimming and J lost 1 base; unmatched junction nucleotides: 6. DNA of the CDR3: TGTGCCAGCAGGTCCCGACAGGGCAGCAATCAGCCCCAGCATTTT. Residues: CASRSRQGSNQPQHF.

This clone was counted many times. The chain combines TRBV5-1 with TRBJ2-2; the D gene is possibly TRBD1 (6 bases). CDR3 length: 15 amino acids. Germline lookup yields CDR1 SGHRS and CDR2 YFSETQ. Between the trimmed V and J ends, which lost 3 bases and 1 base, there was a span of 10 bases. Here the CDR3 reads CASSYVTGNTGELFF. Here the CDR3 DNA reads TGCGCCAGCAGCTACGTGACAGGGAACACCGGGGAGCTGTTTTTT.

The chain carries TRBV3-1 (or the pseudogene TRBV3-2) and TRBJ2-5; D might be TRBD1 (5 bases). Trimming took off 2 bases at V and 5 bases at J, with 12 bases between the two ends. CDR1 LGHDT and CDR2 YNNKEL come from the germline V gene (reference sequence). The length of the CDR3 is 14 residues. In DNA form, the CDR3 reads TGTGCCAGCAGCCAACAGGGTTGGGGCGAGACCCAGTACTTC. Translation: CASSQQGWGETQYF.

The rearrangement uses TRBV27 and TRBJ2-7, with D unclear. Trimming removed 3 bases at V and 0 bases at J, with 12 bases between. The CDR3 has 15 residues. Germline V gene lookup returns CDR1 MNHEY and CDR2 SMNVEV (reference sequence). The CDR3 nucleotides read TGTGCCAGCAGTTTTCAGGCTCCTTACTCCTACGAGCAGTACTTC. This translates into CASSFQAPYSYEQYF.

The gene calls are TRBV11-2 and TRBJ2-5; D possibly corresponds to TRBD1 (6 bases). Trimming stripped 1 base from V and 1 base from J, with 13 bases between. Germline V gene lookup returns CDR1 SGHAT and CDR2 FQNNGV. The CDR3 is made up of 16 amino acids. CDR3 amino acids: CASSLVAGVLQETQYF. The CDR3 bases are TGTGCCAGCAGCTTAGTAGCAGGGGTTCTCCAAGAGACCCAGTACTTC.

Here the CDR3 DNA reads TGTGCCAGCAGTAAGCCGGGGAGACCTTTCACTGAAGCTTTCTTT. Translating it yields CASSKPGRPFTEAFF. The V gene is TRBV27, the J gene TRBJ1-1; D call uncertain. The ends were cut back, 5 bases at V and 4 bases at J, with 17 bases in the middle. The CDR3 runs to 15 residues. In germline, CDR1 is MNHEY, CDR2 SMNVEV (reference sequence).